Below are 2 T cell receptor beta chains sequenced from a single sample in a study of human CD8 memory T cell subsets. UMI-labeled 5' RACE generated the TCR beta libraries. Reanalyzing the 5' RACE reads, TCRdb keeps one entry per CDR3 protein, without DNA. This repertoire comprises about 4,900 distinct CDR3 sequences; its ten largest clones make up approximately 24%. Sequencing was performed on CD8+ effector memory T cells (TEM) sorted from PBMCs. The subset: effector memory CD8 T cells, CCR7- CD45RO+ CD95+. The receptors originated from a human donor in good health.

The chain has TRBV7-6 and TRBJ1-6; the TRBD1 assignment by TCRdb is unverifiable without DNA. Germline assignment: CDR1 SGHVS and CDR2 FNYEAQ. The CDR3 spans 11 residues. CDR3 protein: CASSSGQGAHF. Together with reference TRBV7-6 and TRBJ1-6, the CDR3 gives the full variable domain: GAGVSQSPRYKVTKRGQDVALRCDPISGHVSLYWYRQALGQGPEFLTYFNYEAQQDKSGLPNDRFSAERPEGSISTLTIQRTEQRDSAMYRCASSSGQGAHFGNGTRLTVT.

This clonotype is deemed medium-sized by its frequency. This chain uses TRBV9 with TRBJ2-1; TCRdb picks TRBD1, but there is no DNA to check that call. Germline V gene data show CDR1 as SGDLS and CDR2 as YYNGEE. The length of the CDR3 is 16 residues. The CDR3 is CASSVFPGEVYNEQFF.